The following is a T cell receptor (beta chain) sequence with its context. Its specificity is unknown. The investigators collected lesional scalp punch biopsies and peripheral blood from alopecia areata patients. These data are taken from a study of CD8+ T cells in alopecia areata. Trimming removed 0 bases from V and 1 base from J, with 5 bases in between. CDR1 is SGHDT and CDR2 is YYEEEE in the germline V gene. CDR3 length equals 15 residues. General study results and limits: Scalp specimens additionally yield sequences from normal skin's resident alphabeta T cells. Across lesional scalp, and particularly alopecia totalis/universalis, clonality surpassed that of normal scalp.

As the sequencing template, cDNA was produced by extracting RNA and reverse transcribing it. TCRdb's copy holds only in-frame clones and misses some; the assay was immunoSEQ multiplex PCR. Seen here are about 140,000 clones, roughly 46% observed once, and the top ten hold 0.99%. The sequences come from CD4+ T cells sorted from blood, collected at week 0. This sequence was found in a human donor with alopecia areata. J is TRBJ2-6 and V is TRBV5-6; D possibly corresponds to TRBD2 (5 bases). Written as DNA, the CDR3 is TGTGCCAGCAGCTTGGGACTATCTGGGGCCAACGTCCTGACTTTC. Amino acid sequence: CASSLGLSGANVLTF.